Each of the 13 T cell receptor beta chains below was sequenced from the same sample in a study of CD8 T cells in cerebrospinal fluid in Alzheimer's disease. TCRdb reprocessed the 10x single-cell sequencing reads and stores each CDR3 protein as one record, lacking DNA. The table counts about 990 distinct CDR3 sequences; over 8.5% lies in the top ten. Sequences were obtained from cerebrospinal fluid. The receptors were sampled from a human donor in good health.

Frequency places this clonotype as medium-sized (0.01 to 0.1%). The chain links TRBV5-1 to TRBJ2-5. This CDR3 contains 14 residues. The germline V gene encodes CDR1 SGHRS and CDR2 YFSETQ. CDR3 protein: CASSQQGNQETQYF.

This clonotype is deemed medium-sized by its frequency. The chain combines TRBV20-1 with TRBJ2-5. Germline loops: CDR1 DFQATT, CDR2 SNEGSKA (reference sequence). The CDR3 consists of 14 residues. CDR3 residues: CSARVWDSQETQYF.

This clonotype counts as large by frequency. The chain carries TRBV12-5 and TRBJ2-7; TCRdb proposes TRBD1, but this gene call is untestable without DNA. CDR3 length equals 14 residues. The germline gives CDR1 LGHNT, CDR2 FRNRAP. This chain's CDR3 is CASAVQGFSDEQYF.

Considering frequency, this clonotype is large. The rearrangement links TRBV12-3 or TRBV12-4 to TRBJ2-7. The CDR3 totals 14 residues. The CDR3 protein is CASSFGGAILEQYF.

By frequency, this clonotype registers medium-sized. The chain couples TRBV7-9 to TRBJ2-7; TCRdb selects TRBD2, and the lack of DNA leaves this call unchecked. The CDR3 runs 12 residues. The V gene's germline CDR1 is SEHNR and CDR2 FQNEAQ (reference sequence). CDR3 in amino acids: CASSAAGREQYF.

This clonotype is called medium-sized (0.01 to 0.1%) based on its frequency. This CDR3 reads CASVGLGGTGTQYF. The gene calls are TRBV7-9 and TRBJ2-3; TCRdb returns TRBD2, unconfirmable since there is no DNA. CDR1 is SEHNR, CDR2 FQNEAQ, per germline (reference sequence). CDR3 length equals 14 residues.

In terms of frequency, this clonotype is medium-sized. The rearrangement uses TRBV11-2 and TRBJ2-2; the D gene TCRdb calls, TRBD2, cannot be checked with no DNA. CDR1 and CDR2 (germline): SGHAT, FQNNGV. The length of the CDR3 is 13 residues. CDR3 amino acids: CATLVPRGGELFF.

This clonotype is identified as large from frequency. This chain links TRBV3-1 with TRBJ2-1; the TCRdb D gene call, TRBD2, has no DNA to confirm it. From germline, CDR1 is LGHDT and CDR2 YNNKEL (reference sequence). This CDR3 contains 17 residues. The CDR3 here is CASSQERGVVMFNEQFF.

This clonotype is classed as large by frequency. The gene calls are TRBV29-1 and TRBJ2-7; there is no DNA to check the TCRdb D call of TRBD1. The CDR3 consists of 14 residues. The germline V gene encodes CDR1 SQVTM and CDR2 ANQGSEA. This chain's CDR3 is CSVLIWDSDYEQYF.

The chain couples TRBV12-3 or TRBV12-4 to TRBJ2-2. CDR3 length: 15 amino acids. The CDR3 reads CASSFSGSSNGELFF.

This clonotype is deemed medium-sized (0.01 to 0.1%) by its frequency. The chain uses TRBV5-1 and TRBJ1-5; TCRdb lists TRBD1, though no DNA is available to test this call. This CDR3 region has 15 residues. Germline lookup yields CDR1 SGHRS and CDR2 YFSETQ. Here the CDR3 reads CASSLGTGSNQPQHF.

This clonotype is deemed medium-sized by its frequency. The V gene is TRBV5-1, the J gene TRBJ2-5; absent DNA, TCRdb's TRBD1 call cannot be checked. From germline, CDR1 is SGHRS and CDR2 YFSETQ. The CDR3 is 14 amino acids. This chain's CDR3 is CASSLGRTGWDQYF.

Judged by frequency, this clonotype is medium-sized (0.01 to 0.1%). The CDR3 reads CASSLQGGNYGYTF. This chain links TRBV27 with TRBJ1-2; TCRdb's D gene call, TRBD1, goes unchecked for lack of DNA. The length of the CDR3 is 14 residues. Looked up from germline, CDR1 is MNHEY and CDR2 is SMNVEV (reference sequence).